Listed below are T cell receptor beta chains from one sample, sequenced in a study of blood T cell repertoires in COVID-19. TCRdb's table, derived via immunoSEQ multiplex PCR, lists solely in-frame clones and lacks some. The repertoire has around 300,000 clones, just over 90% of them found once; the top ten carry 2.2%. The sequenced sample consisted of peripheral blood. The source of these receptors is a woman between 25 and 40 years old with COVID-19, enrolled during active disease. Both conserved end residues are part of each CDR3. A D gene is named only where the DNA matches it firmly. Size values are once, few and many counts, or a class for expanded clones, and some rows have none.

clone_size d_call j_call v_call cdr3_nt cdr3_aa
NA NA TRBJ1-1 TRBV18 TGTGCCAGCTCACCGCCCGGGACACCGAACACTGAAGCTTTCTTT CASSPPGTPNTEAFF
NA NA TRBJ2-7 TRBV25-1 TGTGCCAGCAGTGAAAGGGGCGCCCAGTACTTC CASSERGAQYF
NA NA TRBJ1-6 TRBV27 TGTGCCAGCAGGATCTCTTTCAGCTCCTATAATTCACCCCTCCACTTT CASRISFSSYNSPLHF
NA NA TRBJ2-7 TRBV7-9 TGTGCCAGCAGCAGAGGAGGGACTTACTACGAGCAGTACTTC CASSRGGTYYEQYF
NA NA TRBJ2-5 TRBV28 TGTGCCAGCACGTGGCAGGGGCGGGTCGAGACCCAGTACTTC CASTWQGRVETQYF
NA TRBD2 TRBJ2-7 TRBV18 TGTGCCAGTTCCATAGCGGGCAGCTCCTACGAGCAGTACTTC CASSIAGSSYEQYF
once NA TRBJ1-1 TRBV2 TGTGCCAGCAGTGGAGACAGGTCCACTGAAGCTTTCTTT CASSGDRSTEAFF
NA NA TRBJ2-7 TRBV19 TGTGCCAGTAGTACCGGAGGGGCTCCCTACGAGCAGTACTTC CASSTGGAPYEQYF
few NA TRBJ1-1 TRBV18 TGTGCCAGCTCACGGTTGGGCGAATGGGAAGCTTTCTTT CASSRLGEWEAFF
NA NA TRBJ1-1 TRBV7-3 TGTGCCACCCGAGGACAGCCGAACACTGAAGCTTTCTTT CATRGQPNTEAFF
NA NA TRBJ1-1 TRBV29-1 TGCAGCGTTTCCCGCCGCGCTACGAACACTGAAGCTTTCTTT CSVSRRATNTEAFF
NA NA TRBJ1-2 TRBV19 TGTGCCAGTAGTTCCCCGGGAGACGATATGATCTATGGCTACACCTTC CASSSPGDDMIYGYTF
NA NA TRBJ1-1 TRBV7-9 TGTGCCACTAACCCCGGGACACCGAACACTGAAGCTTTCTTT CATNPGTPNTEAFF
once NA TRBJ1-1 TRBV14 TGTGCCAGCAGGCGGGGCGTAGGCACTGAAGCTTTCTTT CASRRGVGTEAFF
NA TRBD1 TRBJ1-1 TRBV9 TGTGCCAGCAGCACGACAGGGGGCGTTGAAGCTTTCTTT CASSTTGGVEAFF
NA NA TRBJ1-1 TRBV5-1 TGCGCCAGCAGCTTGTACGTTGGCAGGGGCAAGAACACTGAAGCTTTCTTT CASSLYVGRGKNTEAFF
NA NA TRBJ2-7 TRBV6-1 TGTGCCAGCAGTGAAGGGCAGGACAGCTCCTACGAGCAGTACTTC CASSEGQDSSYEQYF
NA TRBD2 TRBJ2-7 TRBV18 TGTGCCAGCTCACCGGGGACTAGCGGGAGAGACGGGGCATACGAGCAGTACTTC CASSPGTSGRDGAYEQYF
NA NA TRBJ1-1 TRBV24-1 TGTGCCACCAGTGCCGAGGGCATAGTCCCTGAAAAAGCTTTCTTT CATSAEGIVPEKAFF
NA TRBD1 TRBJ2-7 TRBV13 TGTGCCAGCAGCCTCAAGGGGGCGCCCCTAGAGGAGCAGTACTTC CASSLKGAPLEEQYF
NA TRBD1 TRBJ1-2 TRBV9 TGTGCCAGCAGCCACGGGACAGGGACTGGCTACACCTTC CASSHGTGTGYTF
NA NA TRBJ2-1 TRBV6-5 TGTGCCAGCAGTTACTCGGGGGGACGGTACAATGAGCAGTTCTTC CASSYSGGRYNEQFF
NA NA TRBJ1-5 TRBV27 TGTGCCAGCAGTCCACGGGGGAATCAGCCCCAGCATTTT CASSPRGNQPQHF
once NA TRBJ1-2 TRBV19 TGTGCCAGTAGTATACAGGGTATAGGCTATGGCTACACCTTC CASSIQGIGYGYTF
NA TRBD2 TRBJ2-2 TRBV7-9 TGTGCCAGCAGCTTAAATCTCCGGGAGGGCCGGTCCGGGGAGCTGTTTTTT CASSLNLREGRSGELFF
NA NA TRBJ2-7 TRBV30 TGTGCCTGGAGTGTATCTTACGAGCAGTACTTC CAWSVSYEQYF
NA TRBD1 TRBJ2-7 TRBV5-1 TGCGCCAGCAGCCCGCGGGGACAGGGGGGTTTGGAGCAGTACTTC CASSPRGQGGLEQYF
NA NA TRBJ2-7 TRBV6-5 TGTGCCAGCAGTTACAGACGGGGGTTACCCTACGAGCAGTACTTC CASSYRRGLPYEQYF
NA NA TRBJ2-7 TRBV18 TGTGCCAGCTCACCTCAGGCCTTCTACGAGCAGTACTTC CASSPQAFYEQYF
NA TRBD1 TRBJ2-7 TRBV6-1 TGTGCCAGCAGTGAAGCCTATGGGACAGGGTCGTCCTACGAGCAGTACTTC CASSEAYGTGSSYEQYF
NA NA TRBJ1-1 TRBV5-6 TGTGCCAGCAGCTCCCACGACGTGACATTCAACACTGAAGCTTTCTTT CASSSHDVTFNTEAFF
NA NA TRBJ1-5 TRBV21-1 TGTGCCAGCTACAGGGAATGTGGCAATCAGCCCCAGCATTTT CASYRECGNQPQHF
NA NA TRBJ2-3 TRBV25-1 TGTGCCAGCAGTGCCCGGAGCACAGATACGCAGTATTTT CASSARSTDTQYF
NA TRBD1 TRBJ1-1 TRBV29-1 TGCAGCGTTGAGGACCGGGACAGGGGTCGCGTAGCTTTCTTT CSVEDRDRGRVAFF
NA NA TRBJ2-5 TRBV2 TGTGCCAGCAGTGAGGGACTCCAAGAGACCCAGTACTTC CASSEGLQETQYF
NA TRBD2 TRBJ2-1 TRBV5-4 TGTGCCAGCAGCCGGACTAGCGGCCACAATGAGCAGTTCTTC CASSRTSGHNEQFF
NA TRBD2 TRBJ2-2 TRBV19 TGTGCCAGTAGTATCGCCCGGACTAGCGGGAGGACCCTATACACCGGGGAGCTGTTTTTT CASSIARTSGRTLYTGELFF
NA NA TRBJ1-2 TRBV6-5 TGTGCCAGCAGGGAGGGGTTATGGGCAGTCTATGGCTACACCTTC CASREGLWAVYGYTF